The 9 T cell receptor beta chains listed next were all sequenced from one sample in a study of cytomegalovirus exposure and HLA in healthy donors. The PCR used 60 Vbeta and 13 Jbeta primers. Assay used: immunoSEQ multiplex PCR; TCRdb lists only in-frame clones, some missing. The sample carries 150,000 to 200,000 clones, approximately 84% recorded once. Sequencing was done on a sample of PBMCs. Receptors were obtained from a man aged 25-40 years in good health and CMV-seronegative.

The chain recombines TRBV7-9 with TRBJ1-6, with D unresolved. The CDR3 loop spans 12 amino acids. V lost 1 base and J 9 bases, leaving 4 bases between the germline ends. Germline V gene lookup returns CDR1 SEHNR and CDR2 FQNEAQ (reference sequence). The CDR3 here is CASSLDGSPLHF. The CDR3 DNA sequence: TGTGCCAGCAGCTTAGACGGTTCACCCCTCCACTTT. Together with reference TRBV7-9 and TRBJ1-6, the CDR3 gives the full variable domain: DTGVSQNPRHKITKRGQNVTFRCDPISEHNRLYWYRQTLGQGPEFLTYFQNEAQLEKSRLLSDRFSAERPKGSFSTLEIQRTEQGDSAMYLCASSLDGSPLHFGNGTRLTVT.

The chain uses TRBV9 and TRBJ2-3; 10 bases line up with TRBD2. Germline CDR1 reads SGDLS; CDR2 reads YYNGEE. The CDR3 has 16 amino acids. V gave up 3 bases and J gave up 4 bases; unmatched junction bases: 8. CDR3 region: CASSEGGSGRSDTQYF. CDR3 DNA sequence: TGTGCCAGCAGCGAGGGGGGTAGCGGGAGGTCAGATACGCAGTATTTT.

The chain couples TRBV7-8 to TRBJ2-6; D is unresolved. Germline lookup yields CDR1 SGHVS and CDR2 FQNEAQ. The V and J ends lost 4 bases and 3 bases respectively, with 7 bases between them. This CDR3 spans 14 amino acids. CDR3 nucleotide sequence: TGTGCCAGCAGCTCCGTTCGTGGGGCCAACGTCCTGACTTTC. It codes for CASSSVRGANVLTF.

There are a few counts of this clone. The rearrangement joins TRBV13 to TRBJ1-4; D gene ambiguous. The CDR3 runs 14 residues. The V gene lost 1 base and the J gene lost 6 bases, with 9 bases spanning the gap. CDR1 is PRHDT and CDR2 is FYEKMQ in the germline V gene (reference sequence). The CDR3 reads CASSLARPDEKLFF. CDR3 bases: TGTGCCAGCAGCTTAGCACGCCCGGATGAAAAACTGTTTTTT. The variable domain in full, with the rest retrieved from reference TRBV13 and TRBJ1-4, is AAGVIQSPRHLIKEKRETATLKCYPIPRHDTVYWYQQGPGQDPQFLISFYEKMQSDKGSIPDRFSAQQFSDYHSELNMSSLELGDSALYFCASSLARPDEKLFFGSGTQLSVL.

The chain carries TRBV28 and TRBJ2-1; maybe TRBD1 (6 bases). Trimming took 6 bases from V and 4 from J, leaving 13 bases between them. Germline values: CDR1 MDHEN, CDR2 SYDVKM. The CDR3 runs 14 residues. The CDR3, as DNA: TGTGCCAGCAGAAGGACAGAACTATACAATGAGCAGTTCTTC. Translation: CASRRTELYNEQFF.

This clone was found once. In DNA, the CDR3 is TGTGCCAGCAGATCCGCGCCTATCGGGACAGGGTTAGCTTTCTTT. This translates into CASRSAPIGTGLAFF. The chain uses TRBV27 and TRBJ1-1, with 9 bases matching TRBD1. CDR1 is MNHEY and CDR2 is SMNVEV in the germline V gene (reference sequence). This CDR3 comprises 15 residues. The V gene end was trimmed by 6 bases and the J gene end by 10 bases; junction bases not matched to a gene: 15.

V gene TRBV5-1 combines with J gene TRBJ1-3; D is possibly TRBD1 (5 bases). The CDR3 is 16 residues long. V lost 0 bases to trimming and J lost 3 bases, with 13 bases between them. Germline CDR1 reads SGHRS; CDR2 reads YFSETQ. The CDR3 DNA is TGCGCCAGCAGCTTGGGGCAGGGAACGTATGGAAACACCATATATTTT. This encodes CASSLGQGTYGNTIYF.

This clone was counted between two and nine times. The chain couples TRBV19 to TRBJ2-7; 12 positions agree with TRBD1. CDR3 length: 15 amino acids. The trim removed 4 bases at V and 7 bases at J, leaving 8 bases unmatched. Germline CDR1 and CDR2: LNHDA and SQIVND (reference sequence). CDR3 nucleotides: TGTGCCAGTAGTAGAACGGGACAGGGGGCAAGAGAGCAGTACTTC. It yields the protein CASSRTGQGAREQYF.

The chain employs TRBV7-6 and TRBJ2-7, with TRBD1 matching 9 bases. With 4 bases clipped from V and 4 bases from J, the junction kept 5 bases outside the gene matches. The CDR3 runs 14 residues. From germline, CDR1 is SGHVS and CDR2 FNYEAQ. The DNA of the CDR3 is TGTGCCAGCAGCTCAGGACAGGGGAGGTACGAGCAGTACTTC. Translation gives CASSSGQGRYEQYF.